These 5 T cell receptor beta chains were sequenced from one sample in a study of blood T cell repertoires in COVID-19. Method: immunoSEQ multiplex PCR; TCRdb's copy keeps in-frame clones and lacks some. The table lists 250,000 to 350,000 clones, 85% to 90% of them singletons. The sample comprised peripheral blood. The receptor source for this set is a woman between 25 and 40 years old with COVID-19, enrolled during active disease.

This chain connects TRBV30 to TRBJ1-4; possible D gene TRBD1, 5 bases. Per germline, CDR1 GTSNPN and CDR2 SVGIG (reference sequence). CDR3 length equals 13 residues. The V gene lost 4 bases and the J gene lost 6 bases, with 12 bases spanning the gap. In DNA, the CDR3 is TGTGCCTGGAAGTCAGGGAGGCATGAAAAACTGTTTTTT. Its translation is CAWKSGRHEKLFF.

This sequence joins TRBV13 and TRBJ1-1, with 9 bases lining up with TRBD1. This CDR3 comprises 15 residues. Trimming at V came to 5 bases and at J to 4 bases, leaving 8 bases not matched to a gene. Germline V gene lookup returns CDR1 PRHDT and CDR2 FYEKMQ (reference sequence). The CDR3, as DNA: TGTGCCAGCAGCAAACGACAGGGGGAGAGCACTGAAGCTTTCTTT. It encodes CASSKRQGESTEAFF.

This sequence joins TRBV6-1 and TRBJ1-1, with D perhaps TRBD1 (6 bases). CDR3 length equals 14 residues. From germline, CDR1 is MNHNS and CDR2 SASEGT. The germline V and J ends were trimmed by 3 bases and 7 bases, with 15 bases remaining between them. In DNA, the CDR3 is TGTGCCAGCAGTGACGGACAGACCCAGGGTGAAGCTTTCTTT. It codes for CASSDGQTQGEAFF.

The chain recombines TRBV7-9 with TRBJ2-3, with D maybe TRBD2 (5 bases). Trimming took 4 bases from V and 0 from J, leaving 20 bases between them. The CDR3 covers 18 residues. Germline V gene lookup returns CDR1 SEHNR and CDR2 FQNEAQ (reference sequence). CDR3 loop: CASSSVAPTSGSTDTQYF. CDR3 DNA: TGTGCCAGCAGCTCAGTAGCCCCCACAAGCGGAAGCACAGATACGCAGTATTTT.

The chain couples TRBV6-6 to TRBJ2-1; 10 nucleotides line up with TRBD2. In germline, CDR1 is MNHNY, CDR2 SVGAGI (reference sequence). V was clipped by 6 bases and J by 9 bases; unmatched bases: 5. This CDR3 spans 13 amino acids. CDR3 in amino acids: CASSEREGGEQFF. CDR3 in DNA: TGTGCCAGCAGCGAGCGGGAGGGGGGTGAGCAGTTCTTC.